This TCR beta chain was recorded in a study of T-cell reconstitution after alpha-beta-depleted transplantation in children. Points from the study as a whole: Fresh T-cell production supplied most of the T-cell counts and diversity seen one year after transplant. For some patients, TCRbeta diversity was high at day 60 because of recipient T cells and thymic progenitors that survived. Expanded graft clones numbering several hundred reportedly gave rise to alpha-beta T cells about two months after transplant.

On this clonotype itself: Its antigen remains unidentified.

Preparation of the TCRbeta library involved a method that used unique molecular identifiers. TCRdb reanalysed the PCR reads using MiXCR and keeps one entry per CDR3 protein. The top ten hold about a sixth of the sample, which has approximately 150,000 distinct CDR3 sequences, about 8.8% seen once. The germline V gene encodes CDR1 SGDLS and CDR2 YYNGEE. The V end lost 0 bases, the J end lost 1 base, and 14 bases lay between the germline ends. This CDR3 has 16 residues. This specimen was PBMCs, mostly from graft donor cells, taken 180 days after TCRalphabeta/CD19-depleted stem cell transplant. The V and J genes are TRBV9 and TRBJ2-7, with a weak D call TRBD2 (5 bases). The receptor's source is a female patient aged 2-15 years who had a stem cell transplant for congenital amegakaryocytic thrombocytopenia, so the T cells may come from the graft donor. CDR3: CASSVAPGGYSYEQYF. The CDR3 DNA is TGTGCCAGCAGCGTAGCGCCGGGCGGGTATTCCTACGAGCAGTACTTC.